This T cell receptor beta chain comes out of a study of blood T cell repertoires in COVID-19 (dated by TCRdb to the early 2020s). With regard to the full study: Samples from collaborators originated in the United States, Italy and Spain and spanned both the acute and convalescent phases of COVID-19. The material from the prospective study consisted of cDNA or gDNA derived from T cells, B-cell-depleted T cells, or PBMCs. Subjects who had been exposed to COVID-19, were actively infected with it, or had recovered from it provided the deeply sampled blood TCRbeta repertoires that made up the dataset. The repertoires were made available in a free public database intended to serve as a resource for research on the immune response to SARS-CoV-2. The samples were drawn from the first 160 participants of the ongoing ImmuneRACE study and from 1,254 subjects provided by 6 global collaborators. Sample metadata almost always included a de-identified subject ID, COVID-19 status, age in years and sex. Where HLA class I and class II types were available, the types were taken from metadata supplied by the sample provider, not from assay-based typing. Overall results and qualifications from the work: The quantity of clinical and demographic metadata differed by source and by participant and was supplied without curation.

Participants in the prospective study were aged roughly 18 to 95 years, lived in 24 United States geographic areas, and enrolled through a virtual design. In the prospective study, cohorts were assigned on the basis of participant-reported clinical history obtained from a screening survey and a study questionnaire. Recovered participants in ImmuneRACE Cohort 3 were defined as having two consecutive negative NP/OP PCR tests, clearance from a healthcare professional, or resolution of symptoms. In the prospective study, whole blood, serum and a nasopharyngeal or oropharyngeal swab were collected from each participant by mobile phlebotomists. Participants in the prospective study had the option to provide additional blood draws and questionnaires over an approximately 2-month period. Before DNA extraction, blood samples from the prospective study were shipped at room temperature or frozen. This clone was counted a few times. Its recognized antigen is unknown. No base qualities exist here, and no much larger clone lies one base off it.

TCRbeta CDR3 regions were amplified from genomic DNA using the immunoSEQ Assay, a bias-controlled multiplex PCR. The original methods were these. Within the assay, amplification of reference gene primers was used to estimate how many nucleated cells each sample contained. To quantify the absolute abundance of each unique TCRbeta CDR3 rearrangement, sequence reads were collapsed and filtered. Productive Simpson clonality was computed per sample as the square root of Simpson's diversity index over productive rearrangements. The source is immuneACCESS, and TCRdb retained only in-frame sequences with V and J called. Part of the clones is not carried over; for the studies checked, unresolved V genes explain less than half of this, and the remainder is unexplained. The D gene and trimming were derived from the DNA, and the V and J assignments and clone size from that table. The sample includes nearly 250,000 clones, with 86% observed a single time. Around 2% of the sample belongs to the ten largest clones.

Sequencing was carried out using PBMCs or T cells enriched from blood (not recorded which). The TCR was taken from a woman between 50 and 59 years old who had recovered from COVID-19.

The CDR3 in this case is CASSDGLTSYEQFF. In nucleotide form, the sequence is TGTGCCAGCAGCGACGGACTGACTAGCTATGAGCAGTTCTTC. The chain is made from TRBV7-3 and TRBJ2-1, and TRBD2 aligns with 7 junction nucleotides. CDR1 and CDR2 are read off the germline V gene as SGHTA and FQGTGA. The CDR3, cysteine through phenylalanine, is 14 amino acids long. Only the CDR3 region is kept as DNA, spanning 42 bases read in frame from base 1. After removal of 5 bases from V and 8 bases from J, the junction retains 9 bases not matched to a gene. The full variable domain, with segments outside the CDR3 supplied by the reference TRBV7-3 and TRBJ2-1 proteins, appears as GAGVSQTPSNKVTEKGKYVELRCDPISGHTALYWYRQSLGQGPEFLIYFQGTGAADDSGLPNDRFFAVRPEGSVSTLKIQRTERGDSAVYLCASSDGLTSYEQFFGPGTRLTVL.